This T cell receptor (beta chain) is drawn from a study of tumor-infiltrating lymphocytes in localized non-small cell lung cancer. This table comes from immunoSEQ multiplex PCR, and its TCRdb copy is limited to in-frame clones, with some not included. The sample lists thousands of clones, 70% to 85% occurring once. The junction had 4 bases not matched to a gene; V was cut back by 5 bases and J by 4 bases. CDR1 and CDR2 from the germline V gene are SGHAT and FQNNGV. This CDR3 is built from 15 residues. Source material: lung tumor tissue. The receptor was derived from a human donor with non-small cell lung cancer. This chain links TRBV11-2 with TRBJ1-3; TRBD1 matches 11 bases. As DNA, the CDR3 is TGTGCCAGCAGCCGGACAGGGGGCTCCGGAAACACCATATATTTT. As protein: CASSRTGGSGNTIYF.